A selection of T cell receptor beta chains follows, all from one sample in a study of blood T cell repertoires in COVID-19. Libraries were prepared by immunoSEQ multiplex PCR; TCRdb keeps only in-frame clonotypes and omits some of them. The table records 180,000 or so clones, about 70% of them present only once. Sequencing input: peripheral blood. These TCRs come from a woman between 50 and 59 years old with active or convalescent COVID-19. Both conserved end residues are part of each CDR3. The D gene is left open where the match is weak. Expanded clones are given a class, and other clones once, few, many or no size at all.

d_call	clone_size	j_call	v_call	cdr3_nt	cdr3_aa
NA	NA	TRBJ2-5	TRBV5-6	TGTGCCAGCAGCTTTCTAGAGACCCAGTACTTC	CASSFLETQYF
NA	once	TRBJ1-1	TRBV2	TGTGCCAGCAGTGGACTTCAGGGTGACACTGAAGCTTTCTTT	CASSGLQGDTEAFF
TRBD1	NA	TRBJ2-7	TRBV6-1	TGTGCCAGCAGTGAAGCGGTGGGGACAGGGTATGGGCGCGAGCAGTACTTC	CASSEAVGTGYGREQYF
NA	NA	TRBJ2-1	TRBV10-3	TGTGCCATCCTCGCTAGCCCACTGAATGAGCAGTTCTTC	CAILASPLNEQFF
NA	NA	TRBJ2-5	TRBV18	TGTGCCAGCTCACCACAGCGACAGCAAGAGACCCAGTACTTC	CASSPQRQQETQYF
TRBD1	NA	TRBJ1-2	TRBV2	TGTGCCAGCACCCCCAACAGGGGGGGCTATGGCTACACCTTC	CASTPNRGGYGYTF
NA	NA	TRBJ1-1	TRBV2	TGTGCCAGCATGGAGTATTCCGCTTTCTTT	CASMEYSAFF
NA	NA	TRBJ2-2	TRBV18	TGTGCCAGCTCACCACCCGTATATCGGTCCGGGGAGCTGTTTTTT	CASSPPVYRSGELFF
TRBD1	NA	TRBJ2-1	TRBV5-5	TGTGCCAGCAGCTTGGGGACAGGCACCTACAATGAGCAGTTCTTC	CASSLGTGTYNEQFF
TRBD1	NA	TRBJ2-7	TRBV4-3	TGCGCCAGCAGCCCAAACGGCAGGGGGCTGCCCTACGAGCAGTACTTC	CASSPNGRGLPYEQYF
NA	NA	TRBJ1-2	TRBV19	TGTGCCAGTAGCATAGGACCTCAAAGGGGCTATGGCTACACCTTC	CASSIGPQRGYGYTF
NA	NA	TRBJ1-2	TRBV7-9	TGTGCCAGCAGCCGCCACCTGACAGAACTTAACTATGGCTACACCTTC	CASSRHLTELNYGYTF
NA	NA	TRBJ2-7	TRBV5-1	TGCGCCAGCAGGGAGGGGGCGGGCGAGCAGTACTTC	CASREGAGEQYF
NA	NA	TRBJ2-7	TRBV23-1	TGCGCCAGCACCTCAGGGGCACAAGGAAGGAACTACGAGCAGTACTTC	CASTSGAQGRNYEQYF
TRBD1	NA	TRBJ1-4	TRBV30	TGTGCCTGTCGACAGGGGAAAGGGACTAATGAAAAACTGTTTTTT	CACRQGKGTNEKLFF
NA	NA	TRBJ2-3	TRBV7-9	TGTGCGCCCGAACCCTCACGGAGCGCAGATACGCAGTATTTT	CAPEPSRSADTQYF
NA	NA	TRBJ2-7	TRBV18	TGTGCCAGCTCAACAGGGCCCCTCTACGAGCAGTACTTC	CASSTGPLYEQYF
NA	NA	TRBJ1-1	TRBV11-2	TGTGCCACCGAACCAGGGGTGGGGGCGACTGAAGCTTTCTTT	CATEPGVGATEAFF
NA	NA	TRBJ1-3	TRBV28	TGTGCCAGCAGACCTCAGGGAAGCTCTGGAAACACCATATATTTT	CASRPQGSSGNTIYF
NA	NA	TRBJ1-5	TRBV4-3	TGCGCCAGCAGCCAAGGGGCAGTTAATAGCAATCAGCCCCAGCATTTT	CASSQGAVNSNQPQHF
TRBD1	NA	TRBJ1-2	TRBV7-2	TGTGCCAGCAGCCCTAGACAGGGTGACTATGGCTACACCTTC	CASSPRQGDYGYTF
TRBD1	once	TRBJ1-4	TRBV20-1	TGCAGTGCTTGGAGACAGGGCCAACTGTTTTTT	CSAWRQGQLFF
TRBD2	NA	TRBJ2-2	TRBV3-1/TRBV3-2	TGTGCCAGCAGCCAAGAACGTTCCGAGCGGGGGAACACCGGGGAGCTGTTTTTT	CASSQERSERGNTGELFF
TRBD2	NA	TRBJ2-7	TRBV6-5	TGTGCCAGCAGTCCCGGGACTAAGGGGGAGCAGTACTTC	CASSPGTKGEQYF
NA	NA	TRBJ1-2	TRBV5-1	TGCGCCAGCAGCCCCCTCGCAGGAAATTTTAACTATGGCTACACCTTC	CASSPLAGNFNYGYTF
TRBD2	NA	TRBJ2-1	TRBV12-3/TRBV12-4	TGTGCCAGCAGCCATAGCGGGGAGGAGCAGTTCTTC	CASSHSGEEQFF
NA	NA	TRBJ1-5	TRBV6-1	TGTGCCAGCAGTGAAGGGGGGCAGTATAGCAATCAGCCCCAGCATTTT	CASSEGGQYSNQPQHF
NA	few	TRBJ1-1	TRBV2	TGTGCCAGCACCTGGACAGCGATGAACACTGAAGCTTTCTTT	CASTWTAMNTEAFF
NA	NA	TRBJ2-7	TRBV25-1	TGTGCCAGCAGTGAATATGAGGACAGATCTTACGAGCAGTACTTC	CASSEYEDRSYEQYF
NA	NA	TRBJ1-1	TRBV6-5	TGTGCCAGCAGCCACAGGGCGGCGAACACTGAAGCTTTCTTT	CASSHRAANTEAFF
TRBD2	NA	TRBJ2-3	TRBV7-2	TGTGCCAGCAGCTTACAAAGAACTAGCGGGGGGCGGACAGATACGCAGTATTTT	CASSLQRTSGGRTDTQYF
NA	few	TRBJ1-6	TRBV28	TGTGCCAGCAGTTTGTTAAATTCACCCCTCCACTTT	CASSLLNSPLHF
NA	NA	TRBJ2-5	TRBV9	TGTGCCAGCAGCGAGGGGGGGACAATCGAGACCCAGTACTTC	CASSEGGTIETQYF
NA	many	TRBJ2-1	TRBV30	TGTGCCTGGATGGGGAGGAATGAGCAGTTCTTC	CAWMGRNEQFF
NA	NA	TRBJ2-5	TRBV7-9	TGTGCCAGCAGCTTTAGCGGCCAAGAGACCCAGTACTTC	CASSFSGQETQYF
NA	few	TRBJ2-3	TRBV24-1	TGTGCCACCAGTGATTATAACGGAGATACGCAGTATTTT	CATSDYNGDTQYF
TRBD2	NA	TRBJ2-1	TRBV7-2	TGTGCCAGCAGCTTAGTCGGGACTAGCGGGATGCATGAGCAGTTCTTC	CASSLVGTSGMHEQFF
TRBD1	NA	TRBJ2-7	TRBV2	TGTGCCAGCAGAGAAAGACAGGGTCAGCCCTACGAGCAGTACTTC	CASRERQGQPYEQYF
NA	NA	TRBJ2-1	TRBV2	TGTGCCAGCAGACCTCGGCGGGGAGAGCAGTTCTTC	CASRPRRGEQFF
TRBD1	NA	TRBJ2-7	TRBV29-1	TGCAGCGCCCAGGGACAGGACGTGGGCGAGCAGTACTTC	CSAQGQDVGEQYF
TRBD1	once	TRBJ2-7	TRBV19	TGTGCCAGTAGTCCCCATTCCCCGGGACAGATCGAGCAGTACTTC	CASSPHSPGQIEQYF
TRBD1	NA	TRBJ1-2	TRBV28	TGTGCCAGCAGCAAGGGACAGGGGGCGCGTGGCTACACCTTC	CASSKGQGARGYTF
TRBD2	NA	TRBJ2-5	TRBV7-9	TGTGCCAGCAGCTCCGCCCGCGTAGCGGGGGGATACCAAGAGACCCAGTACTTC	CASSSARVAGGYQETQYF
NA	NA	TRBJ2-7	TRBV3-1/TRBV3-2	TGTGCCAGCAGCCATCCTTTAGGGGACACTTACGAGCAGTACTTC	CASSHPLGDTYEQYF
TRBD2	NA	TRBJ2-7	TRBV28	TGTGCCAGCAGTCCGGCTGGCACTAGCGGGGCCTACGAGCAGTACTTC	CASSPAGTSGAYEQYF
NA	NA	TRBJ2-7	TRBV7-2	TGTGCCAGCAGCTTAGCCACCTACGAGCAGTACTTC	CASSLATYEQYF
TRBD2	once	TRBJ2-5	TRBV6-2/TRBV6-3	TGTGCCAGCAGTTACGGCGGGGGGCGGCTCGAGACCCAGTACTTC	CASSYGGGRLETQYF
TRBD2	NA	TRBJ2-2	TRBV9	TGTGCCAGCAGCGTAGGGCTAGCGGGAGGGCCGAACACCGGGGAGCTGTTTTTT	CASSVGLAGGPNTGELFF
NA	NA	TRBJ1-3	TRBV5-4	TGTGCCAGCAGCTTGGGCTCGGGGGGGATAGCTGGAAACACCATATATTTT	CASSLGSGGIAGNTIYF
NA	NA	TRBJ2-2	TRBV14	TGTGCCAGCAGCCTTAGGGGGACCGGGGAGCTGTTTTTT	CASSLRGTGELFF
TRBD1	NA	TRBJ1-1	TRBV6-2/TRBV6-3	TGTGCCAGCAGTTTGGGGGACAGTGAAGCTTTCTTT	CASSLGDSEAFF
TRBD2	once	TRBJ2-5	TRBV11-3	TGTGCCAGCAGTCCGGGACTAGCGTATCAAGAGACCCAGTACTTC	CASSPGLAYQETQYF
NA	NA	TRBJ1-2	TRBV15	TGTGCCACCAGCAGAGATAATCGTCAGGCCTATGGCTACACCTTC	CATSRDNRQAYGYTF
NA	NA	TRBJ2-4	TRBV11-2	TGTGCCAGCAGCTTAGTCACGTTGGCACAGGGTGGGAACATTCAGTACTTC	CASSLVTLAQGGNIQYF
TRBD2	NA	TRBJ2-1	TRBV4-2	TGTGCCAGCAGCCAAGCTCCTAGCGGGGCCTACAATGAGCAGTTCTTC	CASSQAPSGAYNEQFF
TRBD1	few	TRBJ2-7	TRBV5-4	TGTGCCAGCAGCTTAGGGACAGGGGAACACGAGCAGTACTTC	CASSLGTGEHEQYF
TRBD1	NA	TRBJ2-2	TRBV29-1	TGCAGCGTAACCGGGACAGGGGGCGGGGAGCTGTTTTTT	CSVTGTGGGELFF
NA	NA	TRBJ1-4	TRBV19	TGTGCCAGTAGACCGGGACATACGACAACTAATGAAAAACTGTTTTTT	CASRPGHTTTNEKLFF
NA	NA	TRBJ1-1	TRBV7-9	TGTGCCAGCACCCCGCGGGGGGACACTGAAGCTTTCTTT	CASTPRGDTEAFF